This T cell receptor beta chain was retrieved from a study of shared clonotypes between healthy human individuals. Regarding the study as a whole: Rarefaction curves obtained for sorted subsets showed sequencing incomplete despite large depth.

A note on this clone: The antigen remains undetermined. Within the sample, other DNA sequences also encode this same CDR3.

The method was immunoSEQ multiplex PCR; TCRdb's version includes in-frame clones alone and lacks a portion of them. The repertoire has fewer than 1.6 million clones, approximately 98.5% of them found once; the top ten carry 0.36%. The CDR3 length is 13 residues. V lost 6 bases and J 0 bases, leaving 3 bases between the germline ends. CDR1 is LGHNT, CDR2 FRNRAP, per germline. The rearrangement links TRBV12-5 to TRBJ2-6; no clear D. The clonotype comes from a man under 40 in good health. The source material was naive CD4+ T cells sorted from blood. The subset here: CD45RA+ positively selected. Written as DNA, the CDR3 is TGTGCTAGTGGGAACTCTGGGGCCAACGTCCTGACTTTC. It codes for CASGNSGANVLTF. The full variable domain, rest sourced from reference TRBV12-5 and TRBJ2-6, is DARVTQTPRHKVTEMGQEVTMRCQPILGHNTVFWYRQTMMQGLELLAYFRNRAPLDDSGMPKDRFSAEMPDATLATLKIQPSEPRDSAVYFCASGNSGANVLTFGAGSRLTVL.